The 18 T cell receptor beta chains given below trace back to one sample, sequenced in a study of OX40 agonist ivuxolimab in advanced cancers. Clones were sequenced by immunoSEQ multiplex PCR, and TCRdb holds only the in-frame ones, with some missing. The sample includes about 15,000 clones, around 90% of them seen just once. This specimen consisted of CD4+ or CD8+ T cells sorted from blood, obtained in a trial of the OX40 agonist ivuxolimab. The receptors here all came from an adult with an advanced solid tumor such as melanoma, head and neck, liver or kidney cancer.

About this clone itself: With only one base between it and a far larger clone, this is likely a read error. This same CDR3 is encoded by further DNA sequences in the sample. V usage is TRBV7-2 and J usage is TRBJ2-1; D not resolved. V lost 5 bases to trimming and J lost 7 bases, with 12 bases between them. The CDR3 totals 13 residues. Germline CDR1 is SGHTA and CDR2 is FQGNSA. The CDR3 DNA reads as TGTGCCAGCAGCCAAGATTTTCATAATGAGCAGTTCTTC. This translates into CASSQDFHNEQFF.

CDR3 sequence reads: CASSIDTGLYEQYF. Written as DNA, the CDR3 is TGTGCCAGTAGTATAGACACGGGTTTGTACGAGCAGTACTTC. This chain uses TRBV19 with TRBJ2-7; D unclear. The CDR3 covers 14 residues. The V end lost 0 bases, the J end lost 4 bases, and 10 bases lay between the germline ends. Germline lookup yields CDR1 LNHDA and CDR2 SQIVND (reference sequence).

The chain combines TRBV19 with TRBJ2-2, with 11 nucleotides matching TRBD2. The germline CDR1 and CDR2 sequences are LNHDA and SQIVND (reference sequence). The CDR3 consists of 17 residues. With 6 bases clipped from V and 6 bases from J, the junction kept 12 bases outside the gene matches. The CDR3 loop reads CASSDPWGGLAAGELFF. In DNA form, the CDR3 reads TGTGCCAGTAGCGACCCTTGGGGGGGACTAGCGGCCGGGGAGCTGTTTTTT.

The table lists this clone with a count of one. The chain employs TRBV14 and TRBJ2-1, with a tentative D call TRBD2 (5 bases). Deletions cut 0 bases from V and 10 bases from J, with 16 bases between. CDR3 length equals 15 residues. Germline V gene data show CDR1 as SGHDN and CDR2 as FVKESK. CDR3 DNA sequence: TGTGCCAGCAGCCAAGAAGGAGGTCAACCCAGAGAGCAGTTCTTC. Translation gives CASSQEGGQPREQFF.

The V call is TRBV29-1, the J call TRBJ2-7; 7 bases are a match to TRBD2. CDR1 is SQVTM and CDR2 is ANQGSEA in the germline V gene. V lost 4 bases, J lost 2 bases, and 5 bases stayed unmatched. The CDR3 is 13 amino acids. CDR3 residues: CSVGGGNTYEQYF. The CDR3, as DNA: TGCAGCGTTGGGGGGGGGAACACCTACGAGCAGTACTTC.

The V gene is TRBV11-2, the J gene TRBJ2-7; maybe TRBD1 (5 bases). CDR1 and CDR2 (germline): SGHAT, FQNNGV. The CDR3 totals 17 residues. The V end lost 4 bases, the J end lost 1 base, and 20 bases lay between the germline ends. The DNA of the CDR3 is TGTGCCAGCAGCTCATACCCAACCCAATCAGGGTCCTACGAGCAGTACTTC. This sequence encodes CASSSYPTQSGSYEQYF.

The rearrangement uses TRBV9 and TRBJ1-1; 7 bases are a match to TRBD1. J gave up 11 bases and V 4 bases, and 14 bases lay outside the gene matches. The CDR3 spans 14 residues. Looked up from germline, CDR1 is SGDLS and CDR2 is YYNGEE. The CDR3 spells CASSPRDSPWGAFF. As DNA, the CDR3 is TGTGCCAGCAGCCCACGGGACAGTCCATGGGGGGCTTTCTTT. The variable domain in full, completed from reference TRBV9 and TRBJ1-1, reads DSGVTQTPKHLITATGQRVTLRCSPRSGDLSVYWYQQSLDQGLQFLIQYYNGEERAKGNILERFSAQQFPDLHSELNLSSLELGDSALYFCASSPRDSPWGAFFGQGTRLTVV.

The gene calls are TRBV14 and TRBJ2-7; 9 bases line up with TRBD2. This CDR3 is built from 15 residues. Germline CDR1 is SGHDN and CDR2 is FVKESK. Trimming cost V 1 base and J 0 bases; bases outside gene matches: 1. The CDR3 loop reads CASSQGLAASYEQYF. For the CDR3, the DNA is TGTGCCAGCAGCCAAGGACTAGCGGCCTCCTACGAGCAGTACTTC.

This clone was seen only once. The CDR3 sequence: CASSHGWDGNTEAFF. The CDR3 DNA sequence: TGCGCCAGCAGCCACGGCTGGGACGGTAACACTGAAGCTTTCTTT. The gene calls are TRBV4-3 and TRBJ1-1, with D possibly being TRBD1 (5 bases). Germline V gives CDR1 LGHNA, CDR2 YSLEER. V was shortened by 3 bases and J by 2 bases, with 13 bases between the two germline ends. This CDR3 spans 15 amino acids.

V usage is TRBV7-2 and J usage is TRBJ1-1; D gene uncertain. Deletions cut 3 bases from V and 2 bases from J, with 13 bases between. This CDR3 has 15 residues. Germline V lookup: CDR1 SGHTA, CDR2 FQGNSA. The CDR3 DNA is TGTGCCAGCAGCTTGTGGGCCGAGGGAAACACTGAAGCTTTCTTT. Protein sequence: CASSLWAEGNTEAFF.

Of note for this clone: One base away lies a much larger clone, so this may be a sequencing read error. The chain links TRBV9 to TRBJ2-2; 11 nucleotides line up with TRBD1. Germline CDR1 and CDR2: SGDLS and YYNGEE. This CDR3 is built from 15 residues. This CDR3 reads CARSGGQGESGELFF. CDR3 coding DNA: TGTGCCCGCAGCGGGGGACAGGGGGAGTCCGGGGAGCTGTTTTTT.

The CDR3, as DNA: TGTGCCAGCAGCTCCGGACTAGCGGACTACGAGCAGTACTTC. It translates to CASSSGLADYEQYF. The chain employs TRBV13 and TRBJ2-7, with 10 nucleotides matching TRBD2. The CDR3 consists of 14 residues. Germline V lookup: CDR1 PRHDT, CDR2 FYEKMQ (reference sequence). J lost 3 bases, V lost 4 bases, and 3 bases had no gene match.

This clone showed up just a few times. V and J are TRBV2 and TRBJ2-7, with TRBD2 matching over 13 bases. The CDR3 spans 14 residues. J was trimmed by 6 bases and V by 6 bases; bases with no gene match: 5. The germline CDR1 and CDR2 sequences are SNHLY and FYNNEI. The DNA for the CDR3 is TGTGCCAGCAGCCGGACTAGCGGGAGCGGCGAGCAGTACTTC. Translation: CASSRTSGSGEQYF. Supplemented by reference TRBV2 and TRBJ2-7, the full variable domain reads EPEVTQTPSHQVTQMGQEVILRCVPISNHLYFYWYRQILGQKVEFLVSFYNNEISEKSEIFDDQFSVERPDGSNFTLKIRSTKLEDSAMYFCASSRTSGSGEQYFGPGTRLTVT.

The chain joins TRBV6-6 to TRBJ2-7; a possible D gene is TRBD2 (6 bases). Germline CDR1 and CDR2: MNHNY and SVGAGI (reference sequence). Trimming stripped 2 bases from V and 4 bases from J, with 12 bases between. This CDR3 has 14 amino acids. This chain's CDR3 is CASSYGGERYEQYF. CDR3 nucleotides: TGTGCCAGCAGTTACGGCGGGGAACGGTACGAGCAGTACTTC.

The genes are TRBV4-2 and TRBJ2-5; 11 bases are a match to TRBD2. The junction had 8 bases not matched to a gene; V was cut back by 0 bases and J by 5 bases. This CDR3 region has 17 residues. The germline CDR1 and CDR2 sequences are LGHNA and YNFKEQ. DNA for the CDR3: TGTGCCAGCAGCCAAGATATAGCGGGAGGGCCGGGGGAGACCCAGTACTTC. Translating gives CASSQDIAGGPGETQYF.

The genes are TRBV9 and TRBJ2-3; TRBD2 agrees at 7 bases. The CDR3 covers 19 residues. Per the germline V gene, CDR1 is SGDLS and CDR2 is YYNGEE. V shed 3 bases and J 1 base; nucleotides not matched to a gene: 17. The CDR3 sequence is CASSESSHGRLVGTDTQYF. The DNA for the CDR3 is TGTGCCAGCAGCGAGTCGTCCCACGGGAGGCTAGTAGGCACAGATACGCAGTATTTT.

This clone was recorded only once. V is TRBV18 and J is TRBJ1-1; D is uncertain. Germline CDR1 KGHSH, CDR2 LQKENI. V lost 4 bases, J lost 0 bases, and 9 bases lay in between. The CDR3 extends over 14 amino acids. The CDR3 DNA reads as TGTGCCAGCTCACGGGCAGGCATGAACACTGAAGCTTTCTTT. It encodes CASSRAGMNTEAFF. Filled out from reference TRBV18 and TRBJ1-1, the complete variable domain reads NAGVMQNPRHLVRRRGQEARLRCSPMKGHSHVYWYRQLPEEGLKFMVYLQKENIIDESGMPKERFSAEFPKEGPSILRIQQVVRGDSAAYFCASSRAGMNTEAFFGQGTRLTVV.

J is TRBJ1-1 and V is TRBV27; D remains ambiguous. The germline V gene has CDR1 MNHEY and CDR2 SMNVEV (reference sequence). Trimming removed 3 bases from V and 3 bases from J, with 11 bases in between. The CDR3 is made up of 14 amino acids. For the CDR3, the DNA is TGTGCCAGCAGTTTGATACACAAGGACACTGAAGCTTTCTTT. This translates into CASSLIHKDTEAFF.